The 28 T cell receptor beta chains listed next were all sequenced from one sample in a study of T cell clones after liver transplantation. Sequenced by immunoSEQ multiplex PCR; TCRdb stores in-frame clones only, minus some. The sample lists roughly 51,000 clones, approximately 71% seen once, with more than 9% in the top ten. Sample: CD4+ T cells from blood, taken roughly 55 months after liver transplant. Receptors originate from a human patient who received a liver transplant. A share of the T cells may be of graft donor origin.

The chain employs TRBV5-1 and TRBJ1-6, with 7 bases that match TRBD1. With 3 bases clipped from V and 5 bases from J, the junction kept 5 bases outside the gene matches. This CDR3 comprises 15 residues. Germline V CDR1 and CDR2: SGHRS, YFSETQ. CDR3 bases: TGCGCCAGCAGCTCTGGGACAGTTGATAATTCACCCCTCCACTTT. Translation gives CASSSGTVDNSPLHF. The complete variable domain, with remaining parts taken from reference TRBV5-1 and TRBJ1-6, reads KAGVTQTPRYLIKTRGQQVTLSCSPISGHRSVSWYQQTPGQGLQFLFEYFSETQRNKGNFPGRFSGRQFSNSRSEMNVSTLELGDSALYLCASSSGTVDNSPLHFGNGTRLTVT.

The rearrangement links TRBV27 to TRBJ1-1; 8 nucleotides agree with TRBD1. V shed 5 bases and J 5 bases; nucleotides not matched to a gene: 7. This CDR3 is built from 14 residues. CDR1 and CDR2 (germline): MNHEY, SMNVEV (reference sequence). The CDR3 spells CASSERQGITEAFF. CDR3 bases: TGTGCCAGCAGTGAAAGACAGGGGATTACTGAAGCTTTCTTT.

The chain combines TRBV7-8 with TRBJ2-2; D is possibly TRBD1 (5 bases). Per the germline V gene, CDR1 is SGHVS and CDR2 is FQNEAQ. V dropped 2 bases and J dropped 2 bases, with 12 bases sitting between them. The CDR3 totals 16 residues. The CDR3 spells CASSLRVGRNTGELFF. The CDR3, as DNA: TGTGCCAGCAGCTTACGGGTGGGGCGCAACACCGGGGAGCTGTTTTTT.

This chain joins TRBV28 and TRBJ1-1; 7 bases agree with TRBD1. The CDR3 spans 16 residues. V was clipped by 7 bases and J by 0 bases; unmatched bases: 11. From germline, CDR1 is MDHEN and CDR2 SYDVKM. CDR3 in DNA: TGTGCCAGCACCCCACACGGACAGGCTGTGAACACTGAAGCTTTCTTT. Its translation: CASTPHGQAVNTEAFF.

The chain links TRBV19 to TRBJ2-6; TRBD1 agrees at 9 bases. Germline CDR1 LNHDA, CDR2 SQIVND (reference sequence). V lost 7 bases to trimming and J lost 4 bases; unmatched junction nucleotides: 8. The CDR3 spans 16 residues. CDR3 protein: CASMGQGWAGANVLTF. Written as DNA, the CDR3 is TGTGCCAGTATGGGACAGGGTTGGGCCGGGGCCAACGTCCTGACTTTC.

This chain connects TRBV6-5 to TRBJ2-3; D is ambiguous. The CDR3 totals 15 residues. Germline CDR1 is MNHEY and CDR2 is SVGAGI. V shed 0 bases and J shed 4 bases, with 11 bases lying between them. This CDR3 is CASSYSSLVSDTQYF. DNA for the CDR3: TGTGCCAGCAGTTACTCTTCGCTAGTTTCAGATACGCAGTATTTT.

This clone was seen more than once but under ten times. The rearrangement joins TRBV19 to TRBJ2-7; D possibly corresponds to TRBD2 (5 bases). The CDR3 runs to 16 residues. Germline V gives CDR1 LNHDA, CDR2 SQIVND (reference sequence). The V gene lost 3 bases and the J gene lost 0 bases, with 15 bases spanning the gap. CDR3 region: CASSIFSAGGSYEQYF. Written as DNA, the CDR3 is TGTGCCAGTAGTATTTTTAGTGCGGGCGGCTCCTACGAGCAGTACTTC.

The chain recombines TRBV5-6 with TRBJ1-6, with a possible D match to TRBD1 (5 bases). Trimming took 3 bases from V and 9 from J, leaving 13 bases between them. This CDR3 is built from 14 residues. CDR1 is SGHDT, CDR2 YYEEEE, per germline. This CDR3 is CASSYESGTSPLHF. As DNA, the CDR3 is TGTGCCAGCAGCTACGAATCGGGGACTTCACCCCTCCACTTT.

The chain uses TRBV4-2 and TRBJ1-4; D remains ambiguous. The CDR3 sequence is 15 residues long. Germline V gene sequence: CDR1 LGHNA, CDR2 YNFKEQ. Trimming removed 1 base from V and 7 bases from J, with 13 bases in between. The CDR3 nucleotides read TGTGCCAGCAGCCAAGGTCCAAACGAAGGTGAAAAACTGTTTTTT. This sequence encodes CASSQGPNEGEKLFF.

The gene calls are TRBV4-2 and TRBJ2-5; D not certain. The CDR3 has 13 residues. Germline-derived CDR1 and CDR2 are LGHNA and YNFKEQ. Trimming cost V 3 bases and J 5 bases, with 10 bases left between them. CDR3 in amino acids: CASSQDPGETQYF. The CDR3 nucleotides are TGTGCCAGCAGCCAGGATCCGGGCGAGACCCAGTACTTC.

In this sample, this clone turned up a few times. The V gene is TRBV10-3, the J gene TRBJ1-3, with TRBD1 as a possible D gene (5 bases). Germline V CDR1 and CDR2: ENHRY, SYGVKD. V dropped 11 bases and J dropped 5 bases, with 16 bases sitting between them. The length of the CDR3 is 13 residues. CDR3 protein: CAAGRLIRNTIYF. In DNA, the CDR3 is TGTGCCGCGGGACGACTAATTAGAAACACCATATATTTT.

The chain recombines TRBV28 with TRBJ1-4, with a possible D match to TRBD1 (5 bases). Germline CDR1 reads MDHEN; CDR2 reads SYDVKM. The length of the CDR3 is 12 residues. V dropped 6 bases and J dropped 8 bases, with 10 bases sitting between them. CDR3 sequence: CASSWGTEKLFF. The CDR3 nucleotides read TGTGCCAGCAGCTGGGGGACCGAAAAACTGTTTTTT.

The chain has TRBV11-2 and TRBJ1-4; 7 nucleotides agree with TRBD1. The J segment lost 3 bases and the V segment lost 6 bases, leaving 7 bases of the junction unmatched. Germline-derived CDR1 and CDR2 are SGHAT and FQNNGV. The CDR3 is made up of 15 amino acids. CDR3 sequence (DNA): TGTGCCAGCAGGAAACTGGGACAGCCTAATGAAAAACTGTTTTTT. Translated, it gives CASRKLGQPNEKLFF.

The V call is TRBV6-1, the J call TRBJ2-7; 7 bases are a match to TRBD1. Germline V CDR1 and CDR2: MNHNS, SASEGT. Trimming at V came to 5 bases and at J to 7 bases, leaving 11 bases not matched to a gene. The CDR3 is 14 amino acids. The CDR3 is CASSQTTGPREQYF. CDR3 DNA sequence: TGTGCCAGCAGTCAGACGACAGGGCCTAGGGAGCAGTACTTC.

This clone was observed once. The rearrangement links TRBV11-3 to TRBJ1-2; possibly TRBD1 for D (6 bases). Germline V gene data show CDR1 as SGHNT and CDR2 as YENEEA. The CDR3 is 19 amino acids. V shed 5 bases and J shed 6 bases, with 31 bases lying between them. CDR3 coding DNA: TGTGCCAGCAGCCCCCTCCGACAGGCTAGTCGGGAAAACGGGGATGGCTACACCTTC. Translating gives CASSPLRQASRENGDGYTF.

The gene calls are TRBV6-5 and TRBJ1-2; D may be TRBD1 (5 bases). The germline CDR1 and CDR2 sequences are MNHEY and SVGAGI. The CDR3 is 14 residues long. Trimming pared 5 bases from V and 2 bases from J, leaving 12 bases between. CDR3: CASSRDWMNYGYTF. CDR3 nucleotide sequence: TGTGCCAGCAGTCGGGACTGGATGAACTATGGCTACACCTTC.

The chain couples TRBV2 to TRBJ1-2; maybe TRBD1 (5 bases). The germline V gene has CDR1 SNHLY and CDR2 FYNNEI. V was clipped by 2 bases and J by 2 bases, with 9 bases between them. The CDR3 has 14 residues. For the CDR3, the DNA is TGTGCCAGCAGTGAACAAGGGACCAACTATGGCTACACCTTC. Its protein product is CASSEQGTNYGYTF.

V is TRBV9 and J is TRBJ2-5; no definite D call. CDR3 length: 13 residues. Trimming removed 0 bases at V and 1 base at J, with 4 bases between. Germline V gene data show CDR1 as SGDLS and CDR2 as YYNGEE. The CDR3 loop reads CASSVGLQETQYF. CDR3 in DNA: TGTGCCAGCAGCGTAGGGCTCCAAGAGACCCAGTACTTC.

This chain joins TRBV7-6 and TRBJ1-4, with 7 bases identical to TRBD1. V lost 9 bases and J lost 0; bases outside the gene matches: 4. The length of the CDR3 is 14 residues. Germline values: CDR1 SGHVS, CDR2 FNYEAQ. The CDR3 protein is CASQGGATNEKLFF. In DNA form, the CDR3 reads TGTGCCAGTCAGGGGGGGGCAACTAATGAAAAACTGTTTTTT.

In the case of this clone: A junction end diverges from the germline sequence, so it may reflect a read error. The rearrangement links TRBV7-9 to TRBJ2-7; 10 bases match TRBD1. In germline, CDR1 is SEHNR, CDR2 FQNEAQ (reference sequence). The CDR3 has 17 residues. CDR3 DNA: TGTGCCAGCAGCTATAGTATCGGAACCGGGACAGGGGCTTCCCCCGACTTC. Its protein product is CASSYSIGTGTGASPDF.

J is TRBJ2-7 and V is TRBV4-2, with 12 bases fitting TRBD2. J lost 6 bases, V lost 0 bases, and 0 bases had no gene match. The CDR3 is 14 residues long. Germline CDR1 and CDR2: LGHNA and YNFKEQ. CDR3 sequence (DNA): TGTGCCAGCAGCCAAGAGACTAGCGGGGGCGAGCAGTACTTC. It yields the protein CASSQETSGGEQYF.

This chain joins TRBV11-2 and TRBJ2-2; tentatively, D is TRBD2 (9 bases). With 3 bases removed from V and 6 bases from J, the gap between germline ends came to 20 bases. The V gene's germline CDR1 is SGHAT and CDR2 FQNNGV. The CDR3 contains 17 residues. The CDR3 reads CASSFSGGQVSPGELFF. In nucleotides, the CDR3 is TGTGCCAGCAGCTTTAGCGGGGGACAGGTCAGCCCCGGGGAGCTGTTTTTT.

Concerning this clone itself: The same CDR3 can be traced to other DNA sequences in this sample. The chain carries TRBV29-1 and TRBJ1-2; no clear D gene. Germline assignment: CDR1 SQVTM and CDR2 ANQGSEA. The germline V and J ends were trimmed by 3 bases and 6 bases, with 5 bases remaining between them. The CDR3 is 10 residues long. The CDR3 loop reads CSVDGDGYTF. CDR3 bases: TGCAGCGTTGATGGGGATGGCTACACCTTC.

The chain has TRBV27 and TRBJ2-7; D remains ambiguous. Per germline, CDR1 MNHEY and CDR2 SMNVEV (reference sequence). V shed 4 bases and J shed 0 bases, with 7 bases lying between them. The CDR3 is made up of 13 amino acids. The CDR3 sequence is CASSWGPSYEQYF. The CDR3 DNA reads TGTGCCAGCAGTTGGGGTCCCTCCTACGAGCAGTACTTC.

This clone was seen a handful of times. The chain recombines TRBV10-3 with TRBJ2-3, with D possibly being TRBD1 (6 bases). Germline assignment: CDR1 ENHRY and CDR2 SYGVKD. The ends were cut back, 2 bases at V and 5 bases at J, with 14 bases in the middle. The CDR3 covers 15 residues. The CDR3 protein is CAISEGLGGEDTQYF. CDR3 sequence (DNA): TGTGCCATCAGTGAGGGATTAGGGGGTGAAGATACGCAGTATTTT.

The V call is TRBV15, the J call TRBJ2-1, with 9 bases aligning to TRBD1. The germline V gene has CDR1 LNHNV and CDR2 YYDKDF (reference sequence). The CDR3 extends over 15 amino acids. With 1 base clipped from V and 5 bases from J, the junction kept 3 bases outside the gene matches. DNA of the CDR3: TGTGCCACCAGCAGAGTGGGGACAGGGAACAATGAGCAGTTCTTC. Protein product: CATSRVGTGNNEQFF.

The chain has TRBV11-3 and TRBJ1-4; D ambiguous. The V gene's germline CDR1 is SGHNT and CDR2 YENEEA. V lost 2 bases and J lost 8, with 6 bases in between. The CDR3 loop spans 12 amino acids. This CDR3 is CASSLTSEKLFF. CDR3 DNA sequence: TGTGCCAGCAGCTTAACGAGCGAAAAACTGTTTTTT.

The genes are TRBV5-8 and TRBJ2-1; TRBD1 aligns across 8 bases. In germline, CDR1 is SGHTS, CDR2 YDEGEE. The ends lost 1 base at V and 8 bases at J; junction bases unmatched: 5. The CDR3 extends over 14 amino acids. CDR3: CASSLQGADHEQFF. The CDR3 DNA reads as TGTGCCAGCAGCTTGCAGGGGGCAGACCATGAGCAGTTCTTC.